This note documents a single T cell receptor beta chain sequence. Its specificity is unknown. Germline lookup yields CDR1 MDHEN and CDR2 SYDVKM. The CDR3 covers 17 residues. J gave up 5 bases and V 7 bases, and 14 bases lay outside the gene matches. These data originate in a study of shared clonotypes between healthy human individuals. The study's findings and limits: A few donors showed sharing of 4.5% to 5% of naive CD4 clonotypes. The small donor group covered limited genetic and exposure diversity.

This table comes from immunoSEQ multiplex PCR, and its TCRdb copy is limited to in-frame clones, with some not included. The data hold approximately 2.3 million clones, with over 90% observed a single time. The chain recombines TRBV28 with TRBJ2-2; 9 bases map to TRBD1. The receptor was isolated from a young man in good health. Some clones in this sample may be carry-over from other donors' samples. Sequenced: naive CD4+ T cells from PBMCs. Subset specified: CD45RA+ positively selected. The CDR3 here is CASISPGGQGLTGELFF. CDR3 DNA sequence: TGTGCCAGCATCTCCCCTGGGGGACAGGGTTTGACCGGGGAGCTGTTTTTT.